This TCR beta chain emerged from a study of radiation and T cells in renal cell carcinoma. Germline V gene data show CDR1 as SGHNT and CDR2 as YYREEE (reference sequence). The V end was cut by 0 bases, the J end by 1 base, with 4 bases between. This CDR3 is built from 13 residues. Time point indicated: blood 4 weeks post-SBRT, at nephrectomy. The treatment was: 15 Gy SBRT to primary tumor, nephrectomy 4 weeks later. Nephrectomy followed 15 Gy stereotactic body radiation by 4 weeks. This clone was found a few times. Some clones are missing from TCRdb's copy, which holds only in-frame ones; the method was immunoSEQ multiplex PCR. This table has some 43,000 clones, around four fifths appearing once.

Sequences were derived from blood, sampled from a patient whose treatment included radiotherapy and nephrectomy. The chain employs TRBV5-4 and TRBJ1-1; D remains unclear. This clonotype originated in a woman in her 70s with renal cell carcinoma. CDR3 sequence (DNA): TGTGCCAGCAGCTTGGGACGGAACACTGAAGCTTTCTTT. This translates into CASSLGRNTEAFF.